This is a list of T cell receptor beta chains from one sample in a study of blood T cell repertoires in COVID-19. Method: immunoSEQ multiplex PCR; TCRdb's copy keeps in-frame clones and lacks some. Of roughly 7,400 clones detected, roughly 87% appear once; the ten largest clones hold about 9.4%. The sample was peripheral blood. The receptors were sampled from a man between 65 and 85 years old with active COVID-19. The CDR3 runs from the conserved cysteine through the conserved F or W. Fields, in order: J gene, V gene, D gene, clone size, CDR3 DNA, CDR3 protein. A D gene is named only where the DNA matches it firmly. Clone size is stated in some rows and not others, as once, few, many or a class when expanded.

J gene: TRBJ1-5
V gene: TRBV27
D gene: TRBD1
clone size: -
CDR3 DNA: TGTGCCAGCAGCATGGACAGGGGTGGCAATCAGCCCCAGCATTTT
CDR3 protein: CASSMDRGGNQPQHF

J gene: TRBJ2-2
V gene: TRBV7-8
D gene: -
clone size: -
CDR3 DNA: TGTGCCAGCAGCTTCGGCGGGACGAACACCGGGGAGCTGTTTTTT
CDR3 protein: CASSFGGTNTGELFF

J gene: TRBJ1-1
V gene: TRBV7-9
D gene: -
clone size: -
CDR3 DNA: TGTGCCAGCAGCTTAGCGCTCAGGAACACTGAAGCTTTCTTT
CDR3 protein: CASSLALRNTEAFF

J gene: TRBJ2-7
V gene: TRBV27
D gene: -
clone size: -
CDR3 DNA: TGTGCCAGCAGTTTAGGGGGGAGCTCCTACGAGCAGTACTTC
CDR3 protein: CASSLGGSSYEQYF

J gene: TRBJ2-3
V gene: TRBV9
D gene: TRBD2
clone size: -
CDR3 DNA: TGTGCCAGCAGCGTGCGGGGGGCGAGCACAGATACGCAGTATTTT
CDR3 protein: CASSVRGASTDTQYF

J gene: TRBJ2-2
V gene: TRBV3-1/TRBV3-2
D gene: TRBD2
clone size: -
CDR3 DNA: TGTGCCAGCAGCCCCTCCCGTTGGCTAGCGGGGGTTACGAACACCGGGGAGCTGTTTTTT
CDR3 protein: CASSPSRWLAGVTNTGELFF

J gene: TRBJ2-5
V gene: TRBV4-2
D gene: TRBD2
clone size: -
CDR3 DNA: TGTGCCAGCAGCCAACCTCTTCTTGGCGGGGGGGTAGGTCAAGAGACCCAGTACTTC
CDR3 protein: CASSQPLLGGGVGQETQYF

J gene: TRBJ2-7
V gene: TRBV29-1
D gene: -
clone size: -
CDR3 DNA: TGCAGCGTTGAAGATCTCCTAGGAGGTGCCTACGAGCAGTACTTC
CDR3 protein: CSVEDLLGGAYEQYF

J gene: TRBJ1-5
V gene: TRBV19
D gene: TRBD1
clone size: -
CDR3 DNA: TGTGCCAGTAGTTCACAGGGGGTATCCAATCAGCCCCAGCATTTT
CDR3 protein: CASSSQGVSNQPQHF

J gene: TRBJ2-2
V gene: TRBV9
D gene: TRBD2
clone size: -
CDR3 DNA: TGTGCCAGCAGCCCCCGGGGGGGATCGAACGGGGAGCTGTTTTTT
CDR3 protein: CASSPRGGSNGELFF

J gene: TRBJ1-1
V gene: TRBV20-1
D gene: -
clone size: medium-sized
CDR3 DNA: TGCAGTGCCTTCGAGGGAAATGAAGCTTTCTTT
CDR3 protein: CSAFEGNEAFF

J gene: TRBJ1-1
V gene: TRBV5-4
D gene: -
clone size: -
CDR3 DNA: TGTGCCAGCAGCTCCACGGGAGGAAACACTGAAGCTTTCTTT
CDR3 protein: CASSSTGGNTEAFF

J gene: TRBJ2-7
V gene: TRBV6-5
D gene: -
clone size: once
CDR3 DNA: TGTGCCAGTAGAGGGCGGTTCAGCTCCTACGAGCAGTACTTC
CDR3 protein: CASRGRFSSYEQYF

J gene: TRBJ1-1
V gene: TRBV9
D gene: -
clone size: once
CDR3 DNA: TGTGCCAGCAGCGTTCCAACTGGGGCGCTGAACACTGAAGCTTTCTTT
CDR3 protein: CASSVPTGALNTEAFF

J gene: TRBJ1-4
V gene: TRBV24-1
D gene: -
clone size: -
CDR3 DNA: TGTGCCACCAGTGATTACCAGGGTCTGGGTGAAAAACTGTTTTTT
CDR3 protein: CATSDYQGLGEKLFF